This T cell receptor (beta chain) was found in a study of cytomegalovirus exposure and HLA in healthy donors. Broader study findings: Most subjects had HLA-A and HLA-B alleles reportedly predicted accurately by TCR beta sequences. It was reported in a later analysis that an Asian-associated ancestry cluster showed fewer N-insertions than the roughly 620-donor mean. Other equally common chains were less clonally expanded than HLA-associated TCR beta chains, a later analysis showed.

The CDR3 spans 12 residues. Trimming took 5 bases from V and 6 from J, leaving 7 bases between them. CDR1 is SEHNR and CDR2 is FQNEAQ in the germline V gene (reference sequence). Turning to this clone: The antigen is undetermined.

A multiplex PCR was run with 60 Vbeta primers and 13 Jbeta primers. Profiling relied on immunoSEQ multiplex PCR, and the TCRdb table lists in-frame clones only, not all of them. The sample holds roughly 140,000 clones, over 65% seen once. The sequence was collected from a man aged 40-50 years in good health and CMV-seropositive. Sequenced input: PBMCs. This rearrangement joins TRBV7-9 to TRBJ1-4; no reliable D call. The CDR3, as DNA: TGTGCCAGCAGCGTTGAGGATGAAAAACTGTTTTTT. Translated: CASSVEDEKLFF.